The 10 T cell receptor beta chains reported below all come from one sample, sequenced in a study of blood T cell repertoires in COVID-19. The repertoire was sequenced with immunoSEQ multiplex PCR; TCRdb's copy has only in-frame clones and lacks some. The sample contains over 450,000 clones, 85% to 90% of which appear only once. Sequencing used peripheral blood. The receptors originated from a man younger than 35 with COVID-19, enrolled during active disease.

The chain recombines TRBV6-5 with TRBJ1-6; D is unclear. The V gene's germline CDR1 is MNHEY and CDR2 SVGAGI. The V end was cut by 0 bases, the J end by 7 bases, with 10 bases between. The CDR3 contains 15 residues. Here the CDR3 reads CASSYSTGLNSPLHF. As DNA, the CDR3 is TGTGCCAGCAGTTACTCGACCGGGTTGAATTCACCCCTCCACTTT.

The CDR3 DNA is TGTGCCAGCAGCCCTGGGGCAGGGATTGTCCACGAGCAGTACTTC. Translated, it gives CASSPGAGIVHEQYF. The V call is TRBV27, the J call TRBJ2-7, with D tentatively TRBD1 (5 bases). Germline values: CDR1 MNHEY, CDR2 SMNVEV (reference sequence). The ends were cut back, 6 bases at V and 5 bases at J, with 20 bases in the middle. The length of the CDR3 is 15 residues.

Turning to this clone: Relative to the germline gene, one junction end is altered; a read error may explain this. This chain links TRBV6-5 with TRBJ2-1, with 8 bases matching TRBD1. From germline, CDR1 is MNHEY and CDR2 SVGAGI. This CDR3 contains 13 residues. The CDR3 DNA is TGTGCCAGCAGTTACAGACAGGGGTTAGTTGGTATCTTC. Translated, it gives CASSYRQGLVGIF.

Note on this clone: The same CDR3 is also encoded by other DNA sequences in this sample. The chain couples TRBV11-2 to TRBJ2-2; no definite D call. Trimming cost V 6 bases and J 1 base, with 6 bases left between them. Germline CDR1 and CDR2: SGHAT and FQNNGV. The CDR3 consists of 13 residues. The CDR3 loop reads CASSFVNTGELFF. Written as DNA, the CDR3 is TGTGCCAGCAGTTTCGTGAACACCGGGGAGCTGTTTTTT. Full variable domain (remainder filled in from reference TRBV11-2 and TRBJ2-2): EAGVAQSPRYKIIEKRQSVAFWCNPISGHATLYWYQQILGQGPKLLIQFQNNGVVDDSQLPKDRFSAERLKGVDSTLKIQPAKLEDSAVYLCASSFVNTGELFFGEGSRLTVL.

This chain links TRBV6-6 with TRBJ1-5; D gene ambiguous. Germline lookup yields CDR1 MNHNY and CDR2 SVGAGI (reference sequence). The CDR3 extends over 16 amino acids. V was cut by 0 bases and J by 2 bases, with 11 bases left in between. The CDR3 loop is CASSYSGFGGNQPQHF. The CDR3 DNA is TGTGCCAGCAGTTACTCGGGGTTCGGGGGCAATCAGCCCCAGCATTTT.

V usage is TRBV7-6 and J usage is TRBJ1-3, with a possible D match to TRBD1 (5 bases). The germline gives CDR1 SGHVS, CDR2 FNYEAQ. This CDR3 comprises 16 residues. Between the trimmed V and J ends, which lost 1 base and 4 bases, there was a span of 14 bases. The CDR3 loop is CASSLGTPIAGNTIYF. As DNA, the CDR3 is TGTGCCAGCAGCTTAGGGACACCCATCGCCGGAAACACCATATATTTT. Based on the CDR3 plus reference TRBV7-6 and TRBJ1-3, the full variable domain is GAGVSQSPRYKVTKRGQDVALRCDPISGHVSLYWYRQALGQGPEFLTYFNYEAQQDKSGLPNDRFSAERPEGSISTLTIQRTEQRDSAMYRCASSLGTPIAGNTIYFGEGSWLTVV.

The chain joins TRBV7-9 to TRBJ1-2; TRBD1 aligns across 8 bases. This CDR3 is 16 amino acids long. V trimming: 5 bases; J trimming: 2 bases; junction bases outside the gene matches: 10. From germline, CDR1 is SEHNR and CDR2 FQNEAQ (reference sequence). Here the CDR3 DNA reads TGTGCCAGCAGCGTGGCCCCGACAGGGGTGAACTATGGCTACACCTTC. Translation gives CASSVAPTGVNYGYTF.

The CDR3 reads CASRRETNEKLFF. The CDR3 nucleotides read TGCGCCAGTCGCCGGGAGACAAATGAAAAACTGTTTTTT. The genes are TRBV10-1 and TRBJ1-4; D remains ambiguous. The V end lost 9 bases, the J end lost 5 bases, and 13 bases lay between the germline ends. Per the germline V gene, CDR1 is WNHNN and CDR2 is SYGVQD (reference sequence). The CDR3 consists of 13 residues.

The V and J genes are TRBV4-1 and TRBJ2-7; tentative D call: TRBD1 (6 bases). V shed 6 bases and J shed 2 bases, with 17 bases lying between them. CDR1 and CDR2 (germline): MGHRA, YSYEKL. CDR3 length equals 15 residues. The CDR3 region is CASSVIGQSPYEQYF. CDR3 sequence (DNA): TGCGCCAGCAGTGTCATCGGACAGTCACCCTACGAGCAGTACTTC.

The genes are TRBV7-3 and TRBJ2-3; TRBD2 matches 9 bases. The CDR3 length is 16 residues. From germline, CDR1 is SGHTA and CDR2 FQGTGA. V trimming: 5 bases; J trimming: 6 bases; junction bases outside the gene matches: 12. The CDR3 DNA reads TGTGCCAGCAGCCCGCCCGGCGGGAGGGGAGCCGATACGCAGTATTTT. It encodes CASSPPGGRGADTQYF.